This T cell receptor beta chain appears in the sequencing data of a study of alternative splicing in chronic myeloid leukemia remission (dated by TCRdb to the early 2020s). Background on the whole study: Remission specimens from the trials were collected at major or complete molecular response, at 12 or 24 months of TKI therapy. RNA sequencing was used to profile peripheral blood taken from chronic-phase CML patients both at diagnosis and at remission, and those profiles were then compared against healthy donors. Eight or nine diagnostic specimens, together with matched remission specimens, were obtained from the RESIST (imatinib), ENESTxtnd (nilotinib) and PINNACLE (nilotinib plus pegylated interferon) trials. Median ages of 54 years at diagnosis, 56 to 70 at remission and roughly 39 for healthy controls were recorded. Total leukocytes from peripheral blood collected in EDTA were used as the trial diagnostic specimens. The French Persistem study contributed nine CML samples, of which seven were diagnostic and two were matched remission samples. The female/male split was 11/5 for diagnosis samples, 8/3 for remission samples and 2/4 for controls. Trizol was used to extract total RNA from peripheral blood mononuclear cells of diagnosis, remission and control samples.

Broad study findings and their caveats: At remission, blood cell composition was found to be reconfigured to resemble that of lymphoid cell-enriched normal controls. Strong differences in blood cell composition were observed between timepoints, with a shift from myeloid progenitor enrichment at diagnosis to mature lymphoid enrichment at remission.

The germline V gene specifies SGHVS as CDR1 and FNYEAQ as CDR2. Including cysteine and phenylalanine, the CDR3 has 14 amino acids. DNA is not recorded here. A remark on this clonotype: Its target antigen remains unknown.

The time point label for this specimen denotes: major or complete molecular response after front-line TKI therapy. Around 17 CML patients were included in the patient cohort, and matched post-remission samples were retrieved for a subset of these patients. Receptors were amplified or captured by bulk RNA-seq. The TruSeq Stranded RNA sample prep kit was used to generate libraries of poly-A-enriched mRNA from an input of about 0.98 ug total RNA. Paired-end sequencing was performed on a HiSeq 2500, with each sample sequenced in triplicate. Each mate in the RNA-seq data had a read length of 125 nucleotides. In the paper's pipeline: Reads were trimmed and aligned to hg38 with STAR v2.7, with quality control by FASTQC, RSeQC and multiqc. Salmon 0.14.1 was used to quantify gene expression levels as transcripts per million (TPM). Principal component analysis suggested that trial, library batch, sequencing batch, treatment regimen and sex did not drive transcriptomic profiles. After the reads were reprocessed by TCRdb, one entry was made per CDR3 protein sequence, with no DNA. For this entry, the V and J calls and clone size follow TCRdb and not the study's own pipeline. Here the sample has 120 to 150 distinct CDR3 sequences; about 93% occur a single time. Together, the top ten hold 20% of the sample.

The sequencing used PBMCs or total blood leukocytes (not recorded which), collected during remission. The sequence is built from TRBV7-6 and TRBJ2-1; TCRdb picks TRBD2, but there is no DNA to check that call. The sequence was collected from an adult with chronic myeloid leukemia. This receptor carries the CDR3 CASSVSGGLNEQFF.